This TCR beta chain was captured in a study of STAT5B mutations in CD4+ large granular lymphocyte leukemia. V was pared by 9 bases and J by 8 bases, with 12 bases between. CDR3 length equals 11 residues. Germline assignment: CDR1 SNHLY and CDR2 FYNNEI. The assay was run at survey level. Some clones are missing from TCRdb's copy, which holds only in-frame ones; the method was immunoSEQ multiplex PCR. In the table there are about 30,000 clones, around three quarters of which are singletons. The study, taken as a whole, reports: Without HLA matching, higher CD4+ than CD8+ T-LGLL clonality could reflect small sample size.

As regards this clone: Its antigen is still unknown.

The gene calls are TRBV2 and TRBJ2-3; perhaps TRBD1 as D (6 bases). Sample: CD4+ T cells from blood buffy coats. This receptor was obtained from a human donor in good health. The CDR3 DNA reads TGTGCCAGTGCCGAAGGGGGTACGCAGTATTTT. It yields the protein CASAEGGTQYF.